This TCR beta chain is from a study of T cell responses to AZD1222 COVID-19 vaccine. Study outcomes and limitations: The reported proportion of spike-specific TCRs targeting unmutated variant regions was nearly half.

As for this clone: Its specificity is not known.

From germline, CDR1 is LGHNA and CDR2 YNFKEQ. This CDR3 is built from 15 residues. Trimming took off 0 bases at V and 5 bases at J, with 10 bases between the two ends. The method was immunoSEQ multiplex PCR; TCRdb's version includes in-frame clones alone and lacks a portion of them. Of about 140,000 clones in the sample, under 95% are singletons; the top ten hold just over 3%. This TCR derives from an adult in good health. The chain joins TRBV4-2 to TRBJ1-4; D is unclear. Material: peripheral blood, obtained on day 0 of AZD1222 vaccination. The CDR3 sequence is CASSQDPRRNEKLFF. In DNA form, the CDR3 reads TGTGCCAGCAGCCAAGATCCCAGAAGGAATGAAAAACTGTTTTTT.